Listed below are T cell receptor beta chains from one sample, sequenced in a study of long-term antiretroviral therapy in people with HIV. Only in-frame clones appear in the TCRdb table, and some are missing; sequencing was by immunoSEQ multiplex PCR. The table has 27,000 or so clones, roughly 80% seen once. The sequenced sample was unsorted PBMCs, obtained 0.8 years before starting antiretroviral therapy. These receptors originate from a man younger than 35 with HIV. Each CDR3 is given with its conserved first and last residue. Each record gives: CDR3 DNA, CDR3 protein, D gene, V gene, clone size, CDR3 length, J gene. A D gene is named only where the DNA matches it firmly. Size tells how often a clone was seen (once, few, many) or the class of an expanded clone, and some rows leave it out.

DNA: TGTGCCAGCAGCTTAGACGGCACAGATACGCAGTATTTT
CDR3: CASSLDGTDTQYF
D: NA
V: TRBV7-9
size: NA
length: 13
J: TRBJ2-3

DNA: TGCAGCGCAGAGAGACTAGCGGGGCCCTACAATGAGCAGTTCTTC
CDR3: CSAERLAGPYNEQFF
D: TRBD2
V: TRBV29-1
size: medium-sized
length: 15
J: TRBJ2-1

DNA: TGTGCCAGCAGCCAAGGGCTGTCCGCAGATCTGAGTGAAAAACTGTTTTTT
CDR3: CASSQGLSADLSEKLFF
D: NA
V: TRBV4-2
size: NA
length: 17
J: TRBJ1-4

DNA: TGTGCCAGCAGCGTAGGGGGGCCCTCTGGAAACACCATATATTTT
CDR3: CASSVGGPSGNTIYF
D: NA
V: TRBV9
size: NA
length: 15
J: TRBJ1-3

DNA: TGTGCCAGCAGTGGGACTAGCGGGAGATGGACCGGGGAGCTGTTTTTT
CDR3: CASSGTSGRWTGELFF
D: TRBD2
V: TRBV25-1
size: NA
length: 16
J: TRBJ2-2

DNA: TGTGCCAGCAGCTTGGACAGGGGGAATGAAAAACTGTTTTTT
CDR3: CASSLDRGNEKLFF
D: TRBD1
V: TRBV5-4
size: NA
length: 14
J: TRBJ1-4

DNA: TGTGCCAGTAGTATTAGGGGCAGCTACAATCAGCCCCAGCATTTT
CDR3: CASSIRGSYNQPQHF
D: NA
V: TRBV19
size: once
length: 15
J: TRBJ1-5

DNA: TGTGCCAGCAGTGACCCTAGCGGCCAGAATGAGCAGTTCTTC
CDR3: CASSDPSGQNEQFF
D: TRBD2
V: TRBV6-4
size: NA
length: 14
J: TRBJ2-1

DNA: TGTGCCAGCAGCGTAGCCTCCGGCTGGGACGAGCAGTACTTC
CDR3: CASSVASGWDEQYF
D: NA
V: TRBV9
size: NA
length: 14
J: TRBJ2-7

DNA: TGTGCCAGCAGTGGATCTCTTAGGGCAAGTGGCTACACCTTC
CDR3: CASSGSLRASGYTF
D: NA
V: TRBV2
size: few
length: 14
J: TRBJ1-2

DNA: TGTGCCAGCAGTGAAGCGTTACTGGGGACACCTAGCACAGATACGCAGTATTTT
CDR3: CASSEALLGTPSTDTQYF
D: NA
V: TRBV6-1
size: NA
length: 18
J: TRBJ2-3

DNA: TGTGCCAGTAGGTGGGGGCAGAGCAATCAGCCCCAGCATTTT
CDR3: CASRWGQSNQPQHF
D: NA
V: TRBV19
size: once
length: 14
J: TRBJ1-5

DNA: TGCGCCAGCAGCTTGGACGCCGTGGCAAAGTCCTACGAGCAGTACTTC
CDR3: CASSLDAVAKSYEQYF
D: NA
V: TRBV5-1
size: NA
length: 16
J: TRBJ2-7

DNA: TGTGCCAGCAGTTTGGGGACCGGGGGCACTGAAGCTTTCTTT
CDR3: CASSLGTGGTEAFF
D: NA
V: TRBV27
size: once
length: 14
J: TRBJ1-1

DNA: TGTGCCAGCAGTCTTGGGGACCTGAACACTGAAGCTTTCTTT
CDR3: CASSLGDLNTEAFF
D: NA
V: TRBV25-1
size: NA
length: 14
J: TRBJ1-1

DNA: TGTGCCAGCGGATCTAACATGGGCTATGGCTACACCTTC
CDR3: CASGSNMGYGYTF
D: NA
V: TRBV28
size: NA
length: 13
J: TRBJ1-2

DNA: TGTGCCAGCAGCTTAAGTTCTAGCAGGGCTGGGGCCAACGTCCTGACTTTC
CDR3: CASSLSSSRAGANVLTF
D: NA
V: TRBV7-2
size: NA
length: 17
J: TRBJ2-6

DNA: TGTGCCAGCAGCCAAGCGGGAGGGGACACAGATACGCAGTATTTT
CDR3: CASSQAGGDTDTQYF
D: TRBD2
V: TRBV14
size: NA
length: 15
J: TRBJ2-3

DNA: TGTGCCAGCGAGAGGACGGGCACCGGGGAGCTGTTTTTT
CDR3: CASERTGTGELFF
D: NA
V: TRBV28
size: NA
length: 13
J: TRBJ2-2

DNA: TGTGCCATCAGTGCGGTCCAGGATGGCACTGCCGGGGAGCTGTTTTTT
CDR3: CAISAVQDGTAGELFF
D: NA
V: TRBV10-3
size: NA
length: 16
J: TRBJ2-2

DNA: TGTGCCAGCAGCCTGAATCCCGGGACTAGCGGTTACGAGCAGTACTTC
CDR3: CASSLNPGTSGYEQYF
D: TRBD2
V: TRBV4-2
size: NA
length: 16
J: TRBJ2-7

DNA: TGTGCCAGCAGTTACAGTACAGGGGCCTGGGACGAGCAGTACTTC
CDR3: CASSYSTGAWDEQYF
D: TRBD1
V: TRBV6-5
size: NA
length: 15
J: TRBJ2-7

DNA: TGTGCCAGCAGCTTAAGAGGGTCAGGCACCGGGGAGCTGTTTTTT
CDR3: CASSLRGSGTGELFF
D: NA
V: TRBV7-9
size: NA
length: 15
J: TRBJ2-2

DNA: TGTGCCAGCAGTAGAAAACAGGGGCTCAGGGTCAATGAGCAGTTCTTC
CDR3: CASSRKQGLRVNEQFF
D: TRBD1
V: TRBV28
size: NA
length: 16
J: TRBJ2-1

DNA: TGTGCCAGCAGTGGGACGAACCCAGATACGCAGTATTTT
CDR3: CASSGTNPDTQYF
D: NA
V: TRBV6-5
size: NA
length: 13
J: TRBJ2-3

DNA: TGTGCCAGCAGCGAAGGGATCTACGAGCAGTACTTC
CDR3: CASSEGIYEQYF
D: NA
V: TRBV13
size: NA
length: 12
J: TRBJ2-7

DNA: TGCGCCAGCAGTGAATGGAGCTCCTACAATGAGCAGTTCTTC
CDR3: CASSEWSSYNEQFF
D: NA
V: TRBV4-3
size: NA
length: 14
J: TRBJ2-1

DNA: TGTGCCAGCAGTTTCACCGGGGAGCTGTTTTTT
CDR3: CASSFTGELFF
D: NA
V: TRBV27
size: NA
length: 11
J: TRBJ2-2

DNA: TGTGCCAGCAGTTATGTGGGGGCCCCTCGGGCTTTCTTT
CDR3: CASSYVGAPRAFF
D: NA
V: TRBV6-6
size: NA
length: 13
J: TRBJ1-1

DNA: TGTGCCACCCGGGGGGTGATGCCAGATACGCAGTATTTT
CDR3: CATRGVMPDTQYF
D: TRBD2
V: TRBV5-6
size: NA
length: 13
J: TRBJ2-3

DNA: TGCGCCAGCAGCCAAGAGCCGGGTCCCACTAACTATGGCTACACCTTC
CDR3: CASSQEPGPTNYGYTF
D: NA
V: TRBV4-1
size: NA
length: 16
J: TRBJ1-2

DNA: TGTGCCAGCATCTTCACAGGGTGGATCGAATGGAGAAATCAGCCCCAGCATTTT
CDR3: CASIFTGWIEWRNQPQHF
D: NA
V: TRBV5-4
size: once
length: 18
J: TRBJ1-5

DNA: TGTGCCAGCAGTGCCGGGGGCTACAGGGAGGACTCTGGAAACACCATATATTTT
CDR3: CASSAGGYREDSGNTIYF
D: NA
V: TRBV6-1
size: few
length: 18
J: TRBJ1-3

DNA: TGTGCCTGGAACACCGGGACCCACTCGGGTGGCTACACCTTC
CDR3: CAWNTGTHSGGYTF
D: NA
V: TRBV30
size: NA
length: 14
J: TRBJ1-2

DNA: TGTGCCAGCAGCGTAGGGGGACAGGGGGTTGGCGAGCAGTACTTC
CDR3: CASSVGGQGVGEQYF
D: TRBD1
V: TRBV9
size: once
length: 15
J: TRBJ2-7

DNA: TGTGCCAGCAGCCAAGTAACCGATACGCAGTATTTT
CDR3: CASSQVTDTQYF
D: NA
V: TRBV7-3
size: NA
length: 12
J: TRBJ2-3

DNA: TGCGCCAGCAGCCCCAGCCCGGGACAGGGTTCCCGAGGGGAGCCCCAGCATTTT
CDR3: CASSPSPGQGSRGEPQHF
D: TRBD1
V: TRBV4-1
size: NA
length: 18
J: TRBJ1-5

DNA: TGCGCCAGCAGTCAACTTGGGACAGGGGCGGCCAAAAACATTCAGTACTTC
CDR3: CASSQLGTGAAKNIQYF
D: TRBD1
V: TRBV23-1
size: NA
length: 17
J: TRBJ2-4

DNA: TGTGCCAGCAGTCACTCGGGGACAGGGCAGTTCTTC
CDR3: CASSHSGTGQFF
D: TRBD1
V: TRBV6-5
size: NA
length: 12
J: TRBJ2-1

DNA: TGTGCCATCAGGGGACAGGGGGATAACACCGGGGAGCTGTTTTTT
CDR3: CAIRGQGDNTGELFF
D: TRBD1
V: TRBV10-3
size: NA
length: 15
J: TRBJ2-2

DNA: TGTGCCAGCAGCGGGACAGGGGACAATGAGCAGTTCTTC
CDR3: CASSGTGDNEQFF
D: TRBD1
V: TRBV6-5
size: NA
length: 13
J: TRBJ2-1

DNA: TGTGCCAGCAGTCTTGGGACGGATAGATATGGCTACACCTTC
CDR3: CASSLGTDRYGYTF
D: NA
V: TRBV27
size: NA
length: 14
J: TRBJ1-2

DNA: TGTGCCAGCTCCCCCACGCGTGGTAAGGGAGGGGCAGATACGCAGTATTTT
CDR3: CASSPTRGKGGADTQYF
D: TRBD2
V: TRBV18
size: once
length: 17
J: TRBJ2-3

DNA: TGTGCCAGCAGTTACAGACAGCAAACTAACTATGGCTACACCTTC
CDR3: CASSYRQQTNYGYTF
D: NA
V: TRBV6-6
size: once
length: 15
J: TRBJ1-2